This entry is about one T cell receptor (beta chain). As yet, its antigen is unknown. A read error may produce the germline difference seen at one junction end. The assay was immunoSEQ multiplex PCR, and TCRdb's table has in-frame clones only and misses some. The repertoire holds approximately 90,000 clones, with around 83% as singletons. The data stem from a study of graft-versus-host responses after intestinal transplantation. Study-level background: Multivisceral, liver-intestinal, or isolated intestinal grafts went to recipients. Each patient got anti-thymocyte globulin induction, then tacrolimus and steroids for around three years.

Study-wide results and caveats: Subjects displaying graft-donor T cell macrochimerism possessed elevated graft-versus-host to host-versus-graft clonal ratios inside allografts. Early post-transplant HvG declines were associated with peak circulating GvH clone levels.

This receptor was obtained from a human donor who received an intestinal transplant. The sample consisted of unstimulated CD4+ T cells sorted from spleen or lymph node cells, taken before intestinal transplant.

CDR3 DNA: TGCAGCGTTGAAGATGGGACAGGGGGCGATTTT. This translates into CSVEDGTGGDF. The chain recombines TRBV29-1 with TRBJ2-3; TRBD1 aligns across 12 bases. The CDR3 is made up of 11 amino acids. Germline values: CDR1 SQVTM, CDR2 ANQGSEA.